This T cell receptor (beta chain) came from a study of shared clonotypes between healthy human individuals. The method was immunoSEQ multiplex PCR; TCRdb's version includes in-frame clones alone and lacks a portion of them. The sample shows about 2.1 million clones, 93% of them seen only once. As concerns this clone: Antigen unknown. This CDR3 is also generated by other DNA sequences in the sample.

Study-wide points: The expectation was that sequencing depth would affect clonotype sharing among donors.

Terminally differentiated effector memory CD45RA+ cells were left out of the naive CD8 fraction, which was CD45RO-negative and positively selected for CCR7. The donors were all Caucasian adults (living in Nashville, Tennessee). Sequenced: naive CD8+ T cells from PBMCs. The clonotype comes from a man aged 18 to 29 in good health. Some clones in this sample may be carry-over from other donors' samples.

The CDR3 is CASSVDRVTGELFF. CDR3 bases: TGTGCCAGCAGCGTAGATAGGGTCACCGGGGAGCTGTTTTTT. The gene calls are TRBV9 and TRBJ2-2; no clear D gene. CDR1 is SGDLS and CDR2 is YYNGEE in the germline V gene. The CDR3 sequence is 14 residues long. Between the trimmed V and J ends, which lost 0 bases and 4 bases, there was a span of 7 bases.